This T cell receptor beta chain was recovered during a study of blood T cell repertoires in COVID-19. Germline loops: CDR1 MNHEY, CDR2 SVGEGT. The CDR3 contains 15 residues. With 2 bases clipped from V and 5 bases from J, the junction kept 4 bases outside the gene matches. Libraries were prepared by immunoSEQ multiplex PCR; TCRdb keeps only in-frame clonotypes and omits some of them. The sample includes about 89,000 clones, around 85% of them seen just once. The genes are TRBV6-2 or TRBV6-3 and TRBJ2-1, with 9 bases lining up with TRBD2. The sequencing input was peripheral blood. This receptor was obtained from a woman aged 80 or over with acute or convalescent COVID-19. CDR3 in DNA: TGTGCCAGCAGTTACGGTGGGACTAGCCACAATGAGCAGTTCTTC. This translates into CASSYGGTSHNEQFF.